This record covers a single T cell receptor beta chain. Original processing methods: Nucleated cell number was recorded as an estimate derived from reference gene primer amplification. Sequencing used immunoSEQ multiplex PCR; TCRdb keeps in-frame clones, though not all of them. V and J calls and clone size are as listed in that table; D and trimming were resolved from the DNA. This repertoire shows 350,000 to 400,000 clones, about 87% found once; its top ten account for roughly 1.9%. The data originate from a study of blood T cell repertoires in COVID-19. The wider study: Acute-phase and convalescent COVID-19 samples originated in the United States, Italy and Spain. The cDNA or gDNA used as material had been derived from T cells, B-cell-depleted T cells, or PBMCs.

This CDR3 has 13 amino acids. Germline V CDR1 and CDR2: MDHEN, SYDVKM. J was trimmed by 7 bases and V by 4 bases; bases with no gene match: 6. Across about 22 US areas, participants ranged in age from 18 to 89 years. The source material was PBMCs or T cells enriched from blood (not recorded which). The rearrangement links TRBV28 to TRBJ2-7, with 8 bases lining up with TRBD1. This clonotype originated in a man aged 35 to 55 in a cohort exposed to, infected with or recovered from COVID-19 (not recorded which). The CDR3 coding sequence is TGTGCCAGCAGTTGGCAGGGGGCGAGTGAGCAGTACTTC. It yields the protein CASSWQGASEQYF.